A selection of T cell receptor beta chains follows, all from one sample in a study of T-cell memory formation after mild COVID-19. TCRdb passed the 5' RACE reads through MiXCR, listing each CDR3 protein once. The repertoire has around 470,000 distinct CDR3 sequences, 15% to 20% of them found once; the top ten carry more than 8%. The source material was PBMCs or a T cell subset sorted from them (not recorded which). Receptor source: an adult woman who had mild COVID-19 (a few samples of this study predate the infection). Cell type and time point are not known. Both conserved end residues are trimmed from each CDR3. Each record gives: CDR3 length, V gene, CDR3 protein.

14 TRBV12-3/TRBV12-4 ASSPGLKASREGYT
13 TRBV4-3 ASSPGLAGADTQY
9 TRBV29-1 SVTITYEQY
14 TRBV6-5 ASIPTSGGTYNEQF
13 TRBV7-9 ASSIPDSGEGRQF
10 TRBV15 ATGGVNTEAF
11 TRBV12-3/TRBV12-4 ASRSGGTGELF
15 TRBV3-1 ASSPAGVAPNTDTQY
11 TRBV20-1 SGRAGAQETQY
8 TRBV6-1 AAASHEQY
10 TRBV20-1 SASWGQRGYT
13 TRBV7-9 ASSLGSRGPNEQF
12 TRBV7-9 ASSFLAWTDTQY
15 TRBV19 ASNIRDIRSYNSPLH
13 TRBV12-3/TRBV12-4 ASSPQQGVNEKLF
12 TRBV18 ASSPWERPDEQF
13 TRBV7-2 ASSRTGGWNTEAF
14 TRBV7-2 ASSAFRGPVDSPLH
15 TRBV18 ASSPSYPGIFQETQY
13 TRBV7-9 ASSLKGGSPDTQY
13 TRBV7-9 ASSVLGTGVIGYT
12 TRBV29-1 SVSTGTENQPQH
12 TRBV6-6 ASSRRTGRYEQY
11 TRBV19 ASSIGRAETQY
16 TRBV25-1 ASSEWLVGGAYTGELF
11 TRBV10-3 AISESKGMNAF
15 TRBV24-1 ATSDRTGGAYTGELF
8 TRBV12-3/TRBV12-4 ASAGSGYT
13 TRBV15 ATSGERSSYNEQF
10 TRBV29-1 SVGHGQETQY
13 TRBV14 ASSPRDRYSYEQY